This is a list of T cell receptor beta chains from one sample in a study of Ad26.COV2.S vaccination and SARS-CoV-2 variants. Some clones are missing from TCRdb's copy, which holds only in-frame ones; the method was immunoSEQ multiplex PCR. The repertoire consists of hundreds of thousands of clones, with around 89% occurring once and the leading ten covering under 6%. The source was peripheral blood, collected in a trial of Ad26.COV2.S vaccine versus placebo. The receptors stem from a person aged 18-60 years who received the Ad26.COV2.S COVID-19 vaccine or a placebo. Both conserved end residues are part of each CDR3. Each record gives: D gene, V gene, J gene, clone size, CDR3 DNA, CDR3 protein. D genes are given only for firm matches. Size is omitted from some rows. Given values are once, few, many or a class for expanded clones.

d_gene: NA; v_gene: TRBV2; j_gene: TRBJ2-3; abundance: few; CDR3nt: TGTGCCAGCATGAGGGGGGACACAGATACGCAGTATTTT; CDR3aa: CASMRGDTDTQYF
d_gene: TRBD1; v_gene: TRBV7-8; j_gene: TRBJ1-3; abundance: NA; CDR3nt: TGTGCCAGCAGTGGGGGACAGGGGGCCTTAAACACCATATATTTT; CDR3aa: CASSGGQGALNTIYF
d_gene: NA; v_gene: TRBV5-6; j_gene: TRBJ2-5; abundance: NA; CDR3nt: TGTGCCAGCAGCTTGGCCTTCGGGGGTGGATGGGAGACCCAGTACTTC; CDR3aa: CASSLAFGGGWETQYF
d_gene: TRBD1; v_gene: TRBV4-1; j_gene: TRBJ2-2; abundance: NA; CDR3nt: TGCGCCAGCAGCCTCAGGGGACAGGGGCGACAAAACACCGGGGAGCTGTTTTTT; CDR3aa: CASSLRGQGRQNTGELFF
d_gene: NA; v_gene: TRBV19; j_gene: TRBJ2-4; abundance: once; CDR3nt: TGTGCCAGTTCTAGGACCGAGGCAGCCAAAAACATTCAGTACTTC; CDR3aa: CASSRTEAAKNIQYF
d_gene: TRBD2; v_gene: TRBV5-8; j_gene: TRBJ2-7; abundance: NA; CDR3nt: TGTGCCAGCAGCTTGGGGCTAGCGGGACCTTACTACGAGCAGTACTTC; CDR3aa: CASSLGLAGPYYEQYF
d_gene: TRBD2; v_gene: TRBV5-1; j_gene: TRBJ2-1; abundance: NA; CDR3nt: TGCGCCAGCAGAAAAATTCCTAGCGGGAGCTACAATGAGCAGTTCTTC; CDR3aa: CASRKIPSGSYNEQFF
d_gene: TRBD1; v_gene: TRBV15; j_gene: TRBJ2-2; abundance: NA; CDR3nt: TGTGCCACCAGCAGAGGAGACAGGGATATTAACGGGGAGCTGTTTTTT; CDR3aa: CATSRGDRDINGELFF
d_gene: NA; v_gene: TRBV6-5; j_gene: TRBJ1-1; abundance: NA; CDR3nt: TGTGCCAGCAGTCGAGCAGCCAGTAACACTGAAGCTTTCTTT; CDR3aa: CASSRAASNTEAFF
d_gene: TRBD1; v_gene: TRBV19; j_gene: TRBJ1-5; abundance: NA; CDR3nt: TGTGCCAGTAGTATAAGGACAGGTGATCAGCCCCAGCATTTT; CDR3aa: CASSIRTGDQPQHF
d_gene: NA; v_gene: TRBV4-3; j_gene: TRBJ2-7; abundance: NA; CDR3nt: TGCGCCAGCAGCCAAGATCGGGCGCCAGGGGAAGGTTACGAGCAGTACTTC; CDR3aa: CASSQDRAPGEGYEQYF
d_gene: NA; v_gene: TRBV21-1; j_gene: TRBJ1-1; abundance: once; CDR3nt: TGTGCCAGCAGCCGGACAGGGTCGGAAGCTTTCTTT; CDR3aa: CASSRTGSEAFF
d_gene: NA; v_gene: TRBV6-6; j_gene: TRBJ1-1; abundance: NA; CDR3nt: TGTGCCAGCAGTTGGGGGACTTCTAACACTGAAGCTTTCTTT; CDR3aa: CASSWGTSNTEAFF
d_gene: NA; v_gene: TRBV7-9; j_gene: TRBJ1-4; abundance: NA; CDR3nt: TGTGCCAGCAGCGAGCAGACAACGAGGAATGAAAAACTGTTTTTT; CDR3aa: CASSEQTTRNEKLFF
d_gene: TRBD1; v_gene: TRBV27; j_gene: TRBJ1-2; abundance: NA; CDR3nt: TGTGCCAGCAGTTTTCTAAGGGGGCTCGGCTATGGCTACACCTTC; CDR3aa: CASSFLRGLGYGYTF
d_gene: TRBD2; v_gene: TRBV18; j_gene: TRBJ2-7; abundance: NA; CDR3nt: TGTGCCAGCTCACCCCCACAGGGACTAGGAAACTACGAGCAGTACTTC; CDR3aa: CASSPPQGLGNYEQYF
d_gene: TRBD2; v_gene: TRBV5-8; j_gene: TRBJ2-3; abundance: NA; CDR3nt: TGTGCCAGCAGTTCCGGGACTAGCGGCACAGATACGCAGTATTTT; CDR3aa: CASSSGTSGTDTQYF
d_gene: TRBD1; v_gene: TRBV6-1; j_gene: TRBJ2-1; abundance: few; CDR3nt: TGTGCCAGCAGTGAAGCAACGGGACAGGGGAGATCCTACAATGAGCAGTTCTTC; CDR3aa: CASSEATGQGRSYNEQFF
d_gene: NA; v_gene: TRBV30; j_gene: TRBJ2-7; abundance: few; CDR3nt: TGTGCCTGGGAGAGGGGGAGCTCCTACGAGCAGTACTTC; CDR3aa: CAWERGSSYEQYF
d_gene: NA; v_gene: TRBV19; j_gene: TRBJ1-2; abundance: NA; CDR3nt: TGTGCCAGTAGTCCCTTAACGGGTGGCTACACCTTC; CDR3aa: CASSPLTGGYTF
d_gene: TRBD2; v_gene: TRBV5-5; j_gene: TRBJ2-3; abundance: NA; CDR3nt: TGTGCCAGCAGCCCATGGGGGCGGGAGGGCCAAGATACGCAGTATTTT; CDR3aa: CASSPWGREGQDTQYF
d_gene: TRBD2; v_gene: TRBV30; j_gene: TRBJ2-1; abundance: NA; CDR3nt: TGTGCCTGGAGTTCCTGGACTAGCGGGGATTACAATGAGCAGTTCTTC; CDR3aa: CAWSSWTSGDYNEQFF
d_gene: TRBD2; v_gene: TRBV7-9; j_gene: TRBJ2-1; abundance: NA; CDR3nt: TGTGCCAGCAGCTTTGGTAGCGGGAGGTTTGGCGATGAGCAGTTCTTC; CDR3aa: CASSFGSGRFGDEQFF
d_gene: NA; v_gene: TRBV7-6; j_gene: TRBJ2-5; abundance: NA; CDR3nt: TGTGCCAGCAGCATCCAAGAGACCCAGTACTTC; CDR3aa: CASSIQETQYF
d_gene: NA; v_gene: TRBV7-6; j_gene: TRBJ2-2; abundance: NA; CDR3nt: TGTGCCAGCAGCTTATGGTCAGGGTCCCCCGGGGAGCTGTTTTTT; CDR3aa: CASSLWSGSPGELFF
d_gene: TRBD1; v_gene: TRBV19; j_gene: TRBJ1-1; abundance: once; CDR3nt: TGTGCCAGTAGGGGTCCAGGGGGTGGAAACACTGAAGCTTTCTTT; CDR3aa: CASRGPGGGNTEAFF
d_gene: NA; v_gene: TRBV5-1; j_gene: TRBJ2-3; abundance: NA; CDR3nt: TGCGCCAGCAGCCTCCAATTTAAGGAGGGGAACACAGATACGCAGTATTTT; CDR3aa: CASSLQFKEGNTDTQYF
d_gene: NA; v_gene: TRBV6-2/TRBV6-3; j_gene: TRBJ1-1; abundance: NA; CDR3nt: TGTGCCAGCAGTTCCTGGGGCGAGGGTTCCACTGAAGCTTTCTTT; CDR3aa: CASSSWGEGSTEAFF
d_gene: TRBD2; v_gene: TRBV4-3; j_gene: TRBJ2-2; abundance: NA; CDR3nt: TGCGCCAGCAGCCAAGAGGCGCTAGCGGGGAACACCGGGGAGCTGTTTTTT; CDR3aa: CASSQEALAGNTGELFF
d_gene: NA; v_gene: TRBV29-1; j_gene: TRBJ2-1; abundance: NA; CDR3nt: TGCAGCGTTGAAGATGTCAAAATTGACTACAATGAGCAGTTCTTC; CDR3aa: CSVEDVKIDYNEQFF
d_gene: NA; v_gene: TRBV18; j_gene: TRBJ2-7; abundance: NA; CDR3nt: TGTGCCAGCTCATCGGGACCGACAAACGAGCAGTACTTC; CDR3aa: CASSSGPTNEQYF
d_gene: NA; v_gene: TRBV5-1; j_gene: TRBJ2-1; abundance: NA; CDR3nt: TGCGCCAGCAGCTTGGTACAATCGTCCTACAATGAGCAGTTCTTC; CDR3aa: CASSLVQSSYNEQFF
d_gene: NA; v_gene: TRBV27; j_gene: TRBJ1-5; abundance: NA; CDR3nt: TGTGCCAGCAGTTTAGTGGGGGGTCCCAATCAGCCCCAGCATTTT; CDR3aa: CASSLVGGPNQPQHF
d_gene: NA; v_gene: TRBV28; j_gene: TRBJ2-1; abundance: NA; CDR3nt: TGTGCCAGCAGTCCCTCATACAATGAGCAGTTCTTC; CDR3aa: CASSPSYNEQFF
d_gene: TRBD1; v_gene: TRBV9; j_gene: TRBJ1-2; abundance: NA; CDR3nt: TGTGCCAGCAGCCCACAGGGGACTTATGGCTACACCTTC; CDR3aa: CASSPQGTYGYTF
d_gene: NA; v_gene: TRBV5-1; j_gene: TRBJ1-6; abundance: NA; CDR3nt: TGCGCCAGCAGCTTAGGGGCTGTTGGGGGAAATTCACCCCTCCACTTT; CDR3aa: CASSLGAVGGNSPLHF
d_gene: NA; v_gene: TRBV18; j_gene: TRBJ2-1; abundance: few; CDR3nt: TGTGCCAGCTCATCTGACAGGAACAATGAGCAGTTCTTC; CDR3aa: CASSSDRNNEQFF
d_gene: NA; v_gene: TRBV7-9; j_gene: TRBJ1-1; abundance: NA; CDR3nt: TGTGCCAGCAGTCACGGGCAGCTCAACACTGAAGCTTTCTTT; CDR3aa: CASSHGQLNTEAFF
d_gene: TRBD2; v_gene: TRBV10-3; j_gene: TRBJ2-3; abundance: NA; CDR3nt: TGTGCCATCAGTGAAAGGCCCGGGAGGTATACGCAGTATTTT; CDR3aa: CAISERPGRYTQYF
d_gene: TRBD1; v_gene: TRBV4-1; j_gene: TRBJ1-2; abundance: NA; CDR3nt: TGCGCCAGCAGCCAAGATCGGGGACAGGGCTATGGCTACACCTTC; CDR3aa: CASSQDRGQGYGYTF
d_gene: TRBD1; v_gene: TRBV7-9; j_gene: TRBJ1-5; abundance: NA; CDR3nt: TGTGCCAGCAGCGACAGGGATCATCAGCCCCAGCATTTT; CDR3aa: CASSDRDHQPQHF
d_gene: NA; v_gene: TRBV7-9; j_gene: TRBJ1-2; abundance: NA; CDR3nt: TGTGCCAGCAGCTTGGCCCGTGGACATTCCGATGGCTACACCTTC; CDR3aa: CASSLARGHSDGYTF
d_gene: NA; v_gene: TRBV7-8; j_gene: TRBJ1-3; abundance: NA; CDR3nt: TGTGCCAGCAGCTTAGAGCACGGAGGAAACACCATATATTTT; CDR3aa: CASSLEHGGNTIYF